Sequencing of this TCR beta chain was carried out in a study of T cells after yellow fever vaccination. The authors made TCR cDNA by 5'RACE template switching, adding a universal primer site and UMIs. TCRdb fed the 5' RACE reads into MiXCR, producing one record per CDR3 protein. The sample contains approximately 32,000 distinct CDR3 sequences, around 4.8% of which appear only once. CDR1 is LGHNA and CDR2 is YNFKEQ in the germline V gene. This CDR3 spans 11 amino acids. Trimming stripped 4 bases from V and 8 bases from J, with 6 bases between. This clonotype was picked up many times. Its matching antigen is unknown. Whole-study findings and limits: When the response was secondary, it was weaker but reached its peak faster, day 5 versus 15. Within FACS-sorted repertoires, abundant clonotypes contaminating from the bulk population could be present. Post-booster samples contained most primary-vaccination clones (just under 98% CD4, almost 90% CD8).

The receptor was derived from a man younger than 45 who received the YFV17D yellow fever vaccine. The chain uses TRBV4-2 and TRBJ2-1, with a possible D match to TRBD2 (6 bases). Source: CD8+ T cells sorted from PBMCs, taken 5 days after the yellow fever booster vaccination. CDR3 residues: CASSRGDEQFF. As DNA, the CDR3 is TGTGCCAGCAGCCGGGGGGATGAGCAGTTCTTC.